This T cell receptor (beta chain) was retrieved from a study of shared clonotypes between healthy human individuals. Study-wide background: The donors, two women and a few men, were aged 18 to 49. Each donor's CD4 naive and CD4 memory cells filled three plates apiece, CD8 naive two, and CD8 memory one. Study-wide findings and caveats: The study found 4.5% to 6% of naive CD4 clonotypes shared across a few donors. Clonotype sharing among donors was expected to depend on sequencing depth.

On this clone itself: Its specificity is not known.

The CDR3 spans 14 residues. Germline V gene sequence: CDR1 MDHEN, CDR2 SYDVKM. V lost 2 bases and J 8 bases, leaving 16 bases between the germline ends. Method: immunoSEQ multiplex PCR; TCRdb's copy keeps in-frame clones and lacks some. The sample has 2.3 million or so clones, over 90% seen once. The receptor comes from a man between 18 and 29 years old in good health. Some clones in this sample may be carry-over from other donors' samples. The specimen was naive CD4+ T cells from PBMCs. The subset: CD45RA+ positively selected. The chain has TRBV28 and TRBJ2-7, with D possibly TRBD2 on 6 matching bases. CDR3 protein: CASSLTPAGAQQYF. The CDR3 coding sequence is TGTGCCAGCAGTTTAACGCCAGCGGGCGCCCAGCAGTACTTC. Complete variable domain (other parts from reference TRBV28 and TRBJ2-7): DVKVTQSSRYLVKRTGEKVFLECVQDMDHENMFWYRQDPGLGLRLIYFSYDVKMKEKGDIPEGYSVSREKKERFSLILESASTNQTSMYLCASSLTPAGAQQYFGPGTRLTVT.